This T cell receptor beta chain originates from a study of shared clonotypes between healthy human individuals. About the research overall: A couple of women and three men aged 18 to 49 made up the donors.

CDR3 size: 15 residues. V was shortened by 1 base and J by 0 bases, with 9 bases between the two germline ends. Germline CDR1 and CDR2: SEHNR and FQNEAQ (reference sequence). Sequencing was performed with immunoSEQ multiplex PCR; in TCRdb, only in-frame clones are kept and a portion is missing. The profile shows 2,500,000 or so clones, 90% to 95% of them singletons. This receptor was taken from a man aged 18-30 years in good health. The chain couples TRBV7-9 to TRBJ2-5, with D tentatively TRBD1 (6 bases). What was sequenced was naive CD4+ T cells sorted from blood. Described subset: CD45RA+ positively selected. The CDR3 reads CASSLDGQNQETQYF. CDR3 in DNA: TGTGCCAGCAGCTTAGACGGACAGAACCAAGAGACCCAGTACTTC.